Below, 3 T cell receptor beta chains from the same sample are listed, as sequenced in a study of Ad26.COV2.S vaccination and SARS-CoV-2 variants. Treatment given: 19 received Ad26.COV2.S at low or high dose, single or two shots; 5 received placebo; per-sample allocation not given. Sampling occurred on day 63 after the first vaccine or placebo injection. Generated by immunoSEQ multiplex PCR, the TCRdb table keeps only in-frame clones and is missing some. This table has a few hundred thousand clones, less than 95% appearing once. Sequenced here: peripheral blood, sampled in a trial of Ad26.COV2.S vaccine versus placebo. All receptors come from a person between 18 and 65 years old who received the Ad26.COV2.S COVID-19 vaccine or a placebo.

This sequence joins TRBV5-6 and TRBJ2-2; D gene unclear. The CDR3 totals 12 residues. Germline assignment: CDR1 SGHDT and CDR2 YYEEEE. Trimming removed 0 bases from V and 6 bases from J, with 3 bases in between. This chain's CDR3 is CASSLGPGELFF. DNA of the CDR3: TGTGCCAGCAGCTTGGGGCCCGGGGAGCTGTTTTTT. The full variable domain, its missing parts supplied by reference TRBV5-6 and TRBJ2-2, is DAGVTQSPTHLIKTRGQQVTLRCSPKSGHDTVSWYQQALGQGPQFIFQYYEEEERQRGNFPDRFSGHQFPNYSSELNVNALLLGDSALYLCASSLGPGELFFGEGSRLTVL.

The CDR3 DNA reads as TGCGCCACCTCAGCGCAGGCCGGAGGCTACACCTTC. This sequence encodes CATSAQAGGYTF. The chain carries TRBV5-1 and TRBJ1-2, with D unresolved. Germline loops: CDR1 SGHRS, CDR2 YFSETQ. CDR3 size: 12 residues. The ends were cut back, 9 bases at V and 8 bases at J, with 17 bases in the middle.

CDR3 sequence reads: CAIRDRVMNTEAFF. The CDR3 DNA reads as TGTGCCATCAGGGACAGGGTCATGAACACTGAAGCTTTCTTT. The rearrangement links TRBV10-3 to TRBJ1-1; TRBD1 aligns across 8 bases. Germline CDR1 and CDR2: ENHRY and SYGVKD. V shed 6 bases, J shed 0 bases, and the junction held 3 bases outside the gene matches. CDR3 length: 14 residues.